A selection of T cell receptor beta chains follows, all from one sample in a study of CD8 T cells in Susac syndrome. TCRdb called the immunoSEQ multiplex PCR reads again in MiXCR, with one record for every CDR3 protein. The profile shows roughly 130,000 distinct CDR3 sequences, 90% to 95% of them singletons. The sample consisted of CD4+ T cells from PBMCs. The origin of the receptors is a human donor in good health. The CDR3 runs from the conserved cysteine through the conserved F or W. A D gene is named only where the DNA matches it firmly.

D,J,V,CDR3,DNA
TRBD1,TRBJ2-7,TRBV7-2,CASRGTGVHEQYF,TGTGCCAGCAGAGGGACAGGGGTCCACGAGCAGTACTTC
.,TRBJ1-1,TRBV7-9,CASSLGAENTEAFF,TGTGCCAGCAGCTTAGGGGCAGAGAACACTGAAGCTTTCTTT
.,TRBJ1-2,TRBV20-1,CSARGYGYTF,TGCAGTGCTAGGGGGTATGGCTACACCTTC
.,TRBJ2-1,TRBV5-1,CASSLAWISGQFF,TGCGCCAGCAGCTTGGCGTGGATTTCTGGGCAGTTCTTC
.,TRBJ2-5,TRBV14,CASSPLGGAGTQYF,TGTGCCAGCAGCCCCTTAGGAGGGGCGGGGACCCAGTACTTC
.,TRBJ1-2,TRBV6-1,CASLRGSYGYTF,TGTGCCAGCCTGAGAGGAAGCTATGGCTACACCTTC
.,TRBJ1-1,TRBV28,CASSLYLGTANTEAFF,TGTGCCAGCAGTTTATACCTAGGGACCGCCAACACTGAAGCTTTCTTT
.,TRBJ1-1,TRBV18,CASSPWAGGAEAFF,TGTGCCAGCTCACCATGGGCTGGGGGGGCTGAAGCTTTCTTT
TRBD1,TRBJ2-2,TRBV29-1,CSAAGTEFTGELFF,TGCAGCGCTGCCGGGACAGAGTTCACCGGGGAGCTGTTTTTT
.,TRBJ1-2,TRBV28,CASSFADIGGYTF,TGTGCCAGCAGTTTCGCAGACATCGGTGGCTACACCTTC
.,TRBJ1-2,TRBV25-1,CASSDGGVNYGYTF,TGTGCCAGCAGTGATGGGGGGGTGAACTATGGCTACACCTTC
.,TRBJ2-1,TRBV12-3/TRBV12-4,CASSFAPRSEQFF,TGTGCCAGCAGTTTCGCACCCAGGAGTGAGCAGTTCTTC
.,TRBJ2-3,TRBV19,CASSLGPLTGVADTQYF,TGTGCCAGTAGTTTAGGTCCCTTAACGGGAGTGGCAGATACGCAGTATTTT